The 17 T cell receptor beta chains presented below share a single source sample, sequenced in a study of blood T cells in healthy people across ages. Sample-barcoded 5' priming and a J-beta primer mix drove a second PCR of about 7 to 11 cycles. TCRdb re-called the 5' RACE reads through MiXCR, storing one row per CDR3 protein. The sample carries 1.5 million to 2 million distinct CDR3 sequences, about 31% recorded once. Material for sequencing was blood. The receptors shown here come from a woman in her 30s in good health.

The chain recombines TRBV20-1 with TRBJ2-3; 14 positions agree with TRBD2. This CDR3 has 17 residues. Unmatched junction bases numbered 7, after V lost 0 bases and J lost 5 bases. CDR1 and CDR2 (germline): DFQATT, SNEGSKA (reference sequence). The CDR3 coding sequence is TGCAGTGCTAGAGAGACTAGCGGGAGGGCCGGGGGAGATACGCAGTATTTT. Protein sequence: CSARETSGRAGGDTQYF.

The chain recombines TRBV5-1 with TRBJ1-4, with 7 positions matching TRBD1. Looked up from germline, CDR1 is SGHRS and CDR2 is YFSETQ. CDR3 length: 13 residues. V was pared by 0 bases and J by 7 bases, with 0 bases of the junction left unmatched. In DNA form, the CDR3 reads TGCGCCAGCAGCTTGGGGGACAGTGAAAAACTGTTTTTT. This translates into CASSLGDSEKLFF.

The chain's CDR3 is CASSYESRETQYF. In DNA, the CDR3 is TGTGCCAGCAGTTACGAATCCCGGGAGACCCAGTACTTC. The gene calls are TRBV6-6 and TRBJ2-5, with no clear D. Germline V CDR1 and CDR2: MNHNY, SVGAGI (reference sequence). Deletions cut 2 bases from V and 5 bases from J, with 9 bases between. This CDR3 contains 13 residues.

V gene TRBV28 combines with J gene TRBJ1-6; D gene ambiguous. Germline V gene data show CDR1 as MDHEN and CDR2 as SYDVKM. Trimming took off 6 bases at V and 4 bases at J, with 16 bases between the two ends. The CDR3 totals 16 residues. The CDR3 DNA is TGTGCCAGCAGGCTAAGCCAAGCACGTTATAATTCACCCCTCCACTTT. It encodes CASRLSQARYNSPLHF.

This clonotype was picked up a small number of times. The rearrangement links TRBV12-3 or TRBV12-4 to TRBJ2-7; a weak D match, TRBD1 (6 bases). This CDR3 spans 15 amino acids. Trimming stripped 7 bases from V and 7 bases from J, with 23 bases between. The CDR3 DNA follows: TGTGCCAGCACTAGAACCCGGGCAGGGGATCGGGAGCAGTACTTC. Encoded protein: CASTRTRAGDREQYF.

The chain carries TRBV6-1 and TRBJ2-5, with 8 nucleotides matching TRBD2. Judging by the DNA end, TRBJ2-7 fits better; the J call may be wrong. This CDR3 is built from 14 residues. Germline V lookup: CDR1 MNHNS, CDR2 SASEGT. The CDR3 region is CASSETGGLVEQYF. In DNA, the CDR3 is TGTGCCAGCAGTGAAACTGGGGGACTAGTCGAGCAGTACTTC.

The chain links TRBV28 to TRBJ2-7; D is uncertain. CDR3 length: 13 residues. The V gene's germline CDR1 is MDHEN and CDR2 SYDVKM. The V end lost 5 bases, the J end lost 4 bases, and 12 bases lay between the germline ends. The CDR3 spells CASSPPPLYEQYF. The CDR3 region has the DNA TGTGCCAGCAGTCCTCCCCCCCTATACGAGCAGTACTTC.

The sample holds a few counts of this clonotype. The V call is TRBV12-3 or TRBV12-4, the J call TRBJ2-7; D is ambiguous. Trimming pared 4 bases from V and 2 bases from J, leaving 12 bases between. The CDR3 has 14 residues. This CDR3 reads CASSSSFTTYEQYF. Here the CDR3 DNA reads TGTGCCAGCAGTTCTAGTTTCACCACCTACGAGCAGTACTTC.

This clonotype has a handful of counts. The genes are TRBV3-1 and TRBJ2-7, with D possibly TRBD2 on 6 matching bases. Trimming shortened V by 4 bases and J by 4 bases, and 17 bases separated the two germline ends. CDR1 and CDR2 from the germline V gene are LGHDT and YNNKEL (reference sequence). This CDR3 is built from 15 residues. CDR3 sequence reads: CASSPGTVPRYEQYF. CDR3 DNA: TGTGCCAGCAGCCCCGGGACTGTTCCAAGATACGAGCAGTACTTC.

The J gene is TRBJ1-4, the V gene TRBV14, with TRBD1 matching 7 bases. Germline V gives CDR1 SGHDN, CDR2 FVKESK. This CDR3 contains 19 residues. J lost 4 bases, V lost 2 bases, and 16 bases had no gene match. The CDR3 coding sequence is TGTGCCAGCAGCCAATCTGCCTGGAGGGGGCCAGACTTTAATGAAAAACTGTTTTTT. It yields the protein CASSQSAWRGPDFNEKLFF.

This clonotype was recorded at least ten times. The rearrangement links TRBV6-6 to TRBJ2-3; tentatively, D is TRBD1 (6 bases). In germline, CDR1 is MNHNY, CDR2 SVGAGI (reference sequence). Trimming took 6 bases from V and 3 from J, leaving 7 bases between them. The CDR3 has 12 amino acids. CDR3 DNA sequence: TGTGCCAGCAGGGGGGCGACAGATACGCAGTATTTT. Its protein is CASRGATDTQYF.

V gene TRBV24-1 combines with J gene TRBJ2-5; 7 bases agree with TRBD1. Germline loops: CDR1 KGHDR, CDR2 SFDVKD. This CDR3 is 14 amino acids long. V gave up 4 bases and J gave up 5 bases; unmatched junction bases: 6. The CDR3 region is CATSDPGGKETQYF. The CDR3 DNA follows: TGTGCCACCAGTGACCCAGGGGGAAAGGAGACCCAGTACTTC.

The gene calls are TRBV7-3 and TRBJ2-2, with 7 bases matching TRBD1. V was pared by 2 bases and J by 4 bases, with 7 bases of the junction left unmatched. This CDR3 spans 16 amino acids. Germline CDR1 SGHTA, CDR2 FQGTGA. In DNA form, the CDR3 reads TGTGCCAGCAGCTTACTTCAGGGGGTTGTCACCGGGGAGCTGTTTTTT. Protein product: CASSLLQGVVTGELFF.

J is TRBJ2-1 and V is TRBV28; 9 bases map to TRBD2. The ends lost 2 bases at V and 0 bases at J; junction bases unmatched: 5. The germline gives CDR1 MDHEN, CDR2 SYDVKM. The CDR3 totals 17 residues. The CDR3 spells CASSLPLAGVSYNEQFF. The CDR3 DNA reads TGTGCCAGCAGTTTACCACTAGCGGGTGTCTCCTACAATGAGCAGTTCTTC.

There are many counts of this clonotype. The gene calls are TRBV4-2 and TRBJ2-5; 8 nucleotides align to TRBD2. Germline V gene sequence: CDR1 LGHNA, CDR2 YNFKEQ. CDR3 length: 16 amino acids. The J segment lost 8 bases and the V segment lost 0 bases, leaving 11 bases of the junction unmatched. The CDR3 loop reads CASSQDTGGATETQYF. DNA for the CDR3: TGTGCCAGCAGCCAAGATACGGGGGGGGCGACCGAAACCCAGTACTTC.

This clonotype appeared many times. The V gene is TRBV4-1, the J gene TRBJ2-6; no firm D call. Trimming removed 4 bases at V and 0 bases at J, with 10 bases between. The CDR3 runs 16 residues. Germline CDR1 reads MGHRA; CDR2 reads YSYEKL. Here the CDR3 reads CASSPLLISGANVLTF. For the CDR3, the DNA is TGCGCCAGCAGCCCACTTCTGATCTCTGGGGCCAACGTCCTGACTTTC.

This clonotype has a handful of counts. A junction boundary mismatches the germline segment, possibly from a read error. J is TRBJ2-7 and V is TRBV27; D may correspond to TRBD1 or TRBD2 (5 bases each). The germline V gene encodes CDR1 MNHEY and CDR2 SMNVEV (reference sequence). The CDR3 runs to 13 residues. CDR3 sequence (DNA): TGTGCCGGCAGTTCGGGGCAAGACTACGAGCAGTACTTC. Protein: CAGSSGQDYEQYF.